A selection of T cell receptor beta chains follows, all from one sample in a study of metastatic and nonmetastatic thyroid tumors. TCRdb re-clonotyped the PCR reads via MiXCR. This table has about 92,000 clones, 14% to 15% appearing once. Sequences were obtained from blood. These receptors came from a female donor with papillary thyroid cancer or a benign thyroid nodule (not recorded which). Some clones in this sample may be carry-over from other donors' samples. Each CDR3 is given with its conserved first and last residue. A D gene is named only where the DNA matches it firmly. Only part of the rows carry a size: once, few, many, or a class if the clone is expanded.

TRBD1	-	TRBJ1-5	TRBV28	CASSLLHPFPDRGHQQVAQHF	TGTGCCAGCAGTTTACTACACCCCTTCCCGGACAGGGGCCACCAACAGGTGGCCCAGCATTTT
-	many	TRBJ1-3	TRBV12-3/TRBV12-4	CASSPSGGNTIYF	TGTGCCAGCAGCCCCTCGGGGGGAAACACCATATATTTT
-	many	TRBJ1-4	TRBV11-2	CASRPQGGITATNEKLFF	TGTGCCAGCAGGCCACAGGGAGGGATAACTGCAACTAATGAAAAACTGTTTTTT
-	many	TRBJ1-5	TRBV10-3	CAISEGRGGQPQHF	TGTGCCATCAGTGAAGGCAGGGGTGGTCAGCCCCAGCATTTT
-	many	TRBJ2-5	TRBV24-1	CATSDYTGFGGETQYF	TGTGCCACCAGTGATTACACAGGGTTTGGGGGAGAGACCCAGTACTTC
TRBD2	many	TRBJ2-1	TRBV5-4	CASSLGLAGNNEQFF	TGTGCCAGCAGCCTGGGACTAGCGGGAAACAATGAGCAGTTCTTC
TRBD1	many	TRBJ1-2	TRBV7-3	CASSLGPDRAGGYTF	TGTGCCAGCAGCTTAGGGCCGGACAGGGCGGGCGGCTACACCTTC
-	many	TRBJ1-1	TRBV27	CASHQNSLATEAFF	TGTGCCAGCCATCAAAACAGCTTAGCCACTGAAGCTTTCTTT
-	many	TRBJ2-2	TRBV15	CATSPPGGTNTGELFF	TGTGCCACCAGCCCGCCGGGGGGCACCAACACCGGGGAGCTGTTTTTT
-	many	TRBJ1-1	TRBV4-1	CASSQVPGRTEAFF	TGCGCCAGCAGCCAAGTTCCAGGGCGGACTGAAGCTTTCTTT
-	-	TRBJ2-5	TRBV5-1	CASSLEGARETQYF	TGCGCCAGCAGCTTGGAAGGGGCTCGGGAGACCCAGTACTTC
TRBD1	many	TRBJ2-2	TRBV11-3	CASSLDSRQGSGELFF	TGTGCCAGCAGCTTAGATTCCCGACAGGGATCCGGGGAGCTGTTTTTT
-	many	TRBJ2-3	TRBV19	CASSIRVTSTDTQYF	TGTGCCAGTAGTATTCGGGTCACTAGCACAGATACGCAGTATTTT
-	few	TRBJ1-3	TRBV15	CATIRAWVSINTIYF	TGTGCCACCATCAGAGCATGGGTCAGCATAAACACCATATATTTT
TRBD1	many	TRBJ1-1	TRBV6-2/TRBV6-3	CASKDEDRGREAFF	TGTGCCAGCAAAGACGAGGACAGGGGGCGAGAAGCTTTCTTT
-	-	TRBJ2-2	TRBV6-2/TRBV6-3	CASSYSWQGAGELFF	TGTGCCAGCAGTTACTCTTGGCAGGGTGCCGGGGAGCTGTTTTTT
TRBD2	few	TRBJ2-7	TRBV28	CVNSFKLAGGIYEQYF	TGTGTCAACAGTTTTAAACTAGCGGGGGGGATTTACGAGCAGTACTTC
TRBD2	many	TRBJ2-3	TRBV7-3	CASSSGGGTDTQYF	TGTGCCAGCAGCTCGGGGGGAGGAACGGATACGCAGTATTTT
-	many	TRBJ1-3	TRBV12-3/TRBV12-4	CASSAGQFSGNTIYF	TGTGCCAGCAGTGCTGGACAGTTCTCTGGAAACACCATATATTTT
-	many	TRBJ2-2	TRBV5-1	CASSPGGQYTGELFF	TGCGCCAGCAGCCCGGGAGGACAGTACACCGGGGAGCTGTTTTTT
-	-	TRBJ2-3	TRBV27	CANILWAGPTDTQYF	TGTGCCAACATTTTATGGGCGGGGCCCACAGATACGCAGTATTTT
-	many	TRBJ1-1	TRBV29-1	CSVPGWMNTEAFF	TGCAGCGTCCCGGGTTGGATGAACACTGAAGCTTTCTTT
-	-	TRBJ2-2	TRBV5-1	CASSLQEGRSSTGELFF	TGCGCCAGCAGCTTGCAAGAGGGAAGGTCGTCCACCGGGGAGCTGTTTTTT
TRBD1	many	TRBJ1-6	TRBV11-2	CASSPGQGSPLHF	TGTGCCAGCAGCCCTGGACAGGGGTCACCCCTCCACTTT
-	many	TRBJ1-1	TRBV6-2/TRBV6-3	CASSYSGIGWRNTEAFF	TGTGCCAGCAGTTACTCGGGGATAGGATGGAGGAACACTGAAGCTTTCTTT
-	-	TRBJ1-5	TRBV4-2	CASSQEPNQPKHF	TGTGCCAGCAGCCAAGAGCCGAATCAGCCCAAGCATTTT
-	-	TRBJ2-7	TRBV3-1	CASSQPRGMGSYDQYF	TGCGCCAGCAGCCAACCTAGGGGGATGGGCTCCTACGATCAGTACTTC
-	-	TRBJ2-1	TRBV6-2/TRBV6-3	CASTWDMEYNEQFF	TGCGCCAGCACCTGGGACATGGAATACAATGAGCAGTTCTTC
-	-	TRBJ1-1	TRBV6-5	CASSFRRRTEAFF	TGTGCCAGCAGTTTCAGGCGGCGGACCGAAGCTTTCTTT
-	many	TRBJ1-2	TRBV19	CASSKPGQNYGYTF	TGTGCCAGTAGTAAACCGGGACAAAACTATGGTTACACCTTC
-	many	TRBJ2-3	TRBV6-5	CASSYNKFTDTQYF	TGTGCCAGCAGTTACAACAAATTCACAGATACGCAGTATTTT
-	many	TRBJ1-1	TRBV6-6	CASSYYGTDTEAFF	TGTGCCAGCAGTTACTATGGGACGGACACTGAAGCTTTCTTT
-	many	TRBJ2-3	TRBV15	CATSRVGDTQYF	TGTGCCACCAGCAGAGTGGGAGATACGCAGTATTTT
-	many	TRBJ1-2	TRBV18	CASSTTNNYGYTF	TGTGCCAGCTCGACGACAAATAACTATGGCTACACCTTC
TRBD1	many	TRBJ1-1	TRBV19	CASSISGGNTEAFF	TGTGCCAGTAGTATATCAGGGGGGAACACTGAAGCTTTCTTT
TRBD1	many	TRBJ2-3	TRBV28	CASSPSPPGRQGQDTQYF	TGTGCCAGCAGCCCTTCCCCCCCTGGAAGACAGGGCCAAGATACGCAGTATTTT
-	many	TRBJ2-3	TRBV24-1	CATSASFARDTQYF	TGTGCCACCAGTGCCTCTTTCGCCCGGGATACGCAGTATTTT
TRBD2	many	TRBJ2-3	TRBV10-2	CASSDGQLAAIFDTQYF	TGCGCCAGCAGTGATGGGCAACTAGCGGCCATATTCGATACGCAGTATTTT
-	-	TRBJ2-2	TRBV5-1	CASSLGGAKTGELFF	TGCGCCAGCAGCTTAGGTGGGGCAAAAACCGGGGAGCTGTTTTTT
TRBD2	many	TRBJ2-7	TRBV28	CASSRGVRTSRDPYEQYF	TGTGCCAGCAGTAGAGGGGTTAGGACTAGCCGGGATCCCTACGAGCAGTACTTC
-	many	TRBJ2-6	TRBV7-8	CASSLDGQGPLRANVLTF	TGTGCCAGCAGCTTAGATGGGCAGGGTCCTCTGCGGGCCAACGTCCTGACTTTC
-	many	TRBJ1-6	TRBV11-3	CASSLGKLGPGDGGNSPLHF	TGTGCCAGCAGCTTAGGAAAGTTGGGGCCCGGGGATGGCGGTAATTCACCCCTCCACTTT
TRBD1	-	TRBJ2-2	TRBV5-5	CASSVGQGATVDLFF	TGTGCCAGCAGCGTCGGACAGGGGGCGACCGTGGATCTGTTTTTT
-	many	TRBJ2-1	TRBV11-2	CASSPWSFLNNEQFF	TGTGCCAGCAGCCCCTGGAGTTTTCTTAACAATGAGCAGTTCTTC
TRBD1	many	TRBJ2-4	TRBV28	CASRLVTGDHAKNIQYF	TGTGCCAGCAGGCTGGTTACAGGGGACCACGCCAAAAACATTCAGTACTTC
-	many	TRBJ2-1	TRBV2	CASRQGFTQFF	TGTGCCAGCAGACAGGGTTTCACGCAGTTCTTC
TRBD1	many	TRBJ2-2	TRBV27	CASSFRARQGVEGTGELFF	TGTGCCAGCAGTTTCAGAGCTCGGCAGGGGGTAGAAGGGACCGGGGAGCTGTTTTTT
-	-	TRBJ1-6	TRBV3-1	CASSQAGFDNSPLHF	TGTGCCAGCAGCCAAGCGGGATTTGATAATTCACCCCTCCACTTT
-	-	TRBJ2-4	TRBV5-1	CASSLDGGRNIQYF	TGCGCCAGCAGCTTGGATGGAGGGAGGAACATTCAGTACTTC
-	few	TRBJ1-4	TRBV4-2	CASRPEVGKLFF	TGTGCCAGCAGGCCCGAGGTGGGAAAACTGTTTTTT